This T cell receptor beta chain was sequenced for a study of shared clonotypes between healthy human individuals (TCRdb year 2020). For context, the study as a whole: A few men and two women, aged 18 to 49 years, made up the cohort. Per donor, three plates each were used for CD4 naive and CD4 memory, two for CD8 naive, and one for CD8 memory. The study deeply sequenced blood TCR repertoires of about five healthy adults to estimate repertoire size and the extent of clonotype sharing between individuals. Libraries were prepared and TCR repertoires were sequenced by different laboratories using diverse techniques, in order to increase sequencing depth and limit assay-specific biases. Per donor, leukapheresis produced somewhere between about 0.85 and 8.9 billion PBMCs.

Germline trimming amounts to 5 bases on V and 8 bases on J, with 10 as the count of junction bases outside the gene matches. Taken from the germline V gene, the CDR1 and CDR2 loops are SGHAT and FQNNGV. From the cysteine through the phenylalanine, the CDR3 covers 14 amino acids. Left in the record is the CDR3 DNA by itself, 42 bases read in frame from the first base. As regards this clone: Its antigen is currently not known. Base qualities are not recorded, but no much larger clone differs from it by a single base.

The donors were healthy, HIV-negative adults who had no recently reported acute infections or vaccinations. Every donor was a Caucasian adult residing in Nashville, Tennessee, USA. CD4+ T cells were enriched by magnetic negative selection; naive cells were then positively selected on CD45RA, and the negative fraction formed the memory subset. Blood was obtained by leukapheresis, after which PBMCs were separated by Ficoll-Histopaque density gradient centrifugation and cryopreserved in liquid nitrogen vapor phase. Analytical flow cytometry was used to check the purity and quantity of every magnetically sorted T cell population. Genomic DNA was isolated from every sorted fraction and measured by UV absorbance on a Nanodrop 2000c. The paper as a whole reports these results and caveats: The small number of donors limited the genetic and exposure-history diversity represented. Sharing across several donors was observed for roughly 5.4% of naive CD4, less than 4% of naive CD8, 2% to 2.5% of memory CD4, and approximately 0.41% of memory CD8 clonotypes. Sampling was restricted to blood, and TCR repertoires in tissues likely differ from the TCR repertoires found in blood. Based on pairwise subsampling, the degree of clonotype sharing among donors was expected to be affected by sequencing depth. Larger estimated clonotype richness was generally found for naive subsets than for memory subsets. Clonotypes shared by all four sorted-subset donors showed higher generation probabilities than non-shared clonotypes. Rarefaction of sorted-subset datasets indicated incomplete sequencing despite the large sequencing depth.

TCR CDR3 regions were amplified from genomic DNA by multiplex PCR using the deep immunoSEQ assay. For each cell subset, the extracted genomic DNA was distributed evenly across all wells of several immunoSEQ 96-well plates, and each plate served as one replicate. For sorted subsets, approximately 190 ng of genomic DNA, equivalent to 25,000 to 35,000 T cell genomes, went into each replicate PCR. Purified libraries were quantified with a Qubit 3.0 fluorometer, sized on a Bioanalyzer 2100, and re-quantified with the KAPA Library Quantification kit. A separate single-read 150-cycle Illumina NextSeq 550 flow cell was used to sequence each immunoSEQ 96-well plate. The original methods were these. Because the immunoSEQ output held only junctional sequences and lacked quality scores, the filtering could not match the filtering applied to full-length reads. Sequences were annotated with PyIR, a Python wrapper for IgBLAST v1.9, using IMGT germline references to assign V/J genes and CDR3. Reads with weak V/J assignments (E-value above 1e-6), missing CDR3, stop codons, out-of-frame junctions, or ambiguous translated residues were removed. A V3J clonotype was defined by an identical inferred V gene, J gene, and CDR3 amino acid sequence. To compute the percentage overlap between repertoires, the number of shared unique clonotypes was divided by the size of the smaller repertoire. RTK rarefaction, the Chao1 estimator, and Recon v2.1 estimates of unobserved clonotypes were used to assess repertoire richness. Generation probabilities for all TCRbeta clonotypes obtained by the gDNA method from a handful of donors were computed using OLGA. TCRdb took over this immuneACCESS table, retaining in-frame rearrangements with V and J assigned. Such tables are incomplete; in checked studies, under half of the missing clones stem from an unresolved V gene, and the remainder is unexplained. The DNA was the basis for D and trimming; V, J and clone size are from that table. In this sample the table shows some 2,000,000 clones, approximately 96% of which occur a single time. Of the sample, 0.1% to 0.15% is held by the ten largest clones.

The rearranged chain carries TRBV11-2 and TRBJ2-7, with TRBD2 matching 9 junction bases. The clonotype comes from a man aged 18 to 29 in good health. Material for sequencing was naive CD4+ T cells sorted from blood. The meaning of the sample's cell subset or site label: CD45RA+ positively selected. The CDR3 region reads CASSRGGGDWQQYF. The bases read TGTGCCAGCAGCCGCGGCGGGGGGGATTGGCAGCAGTACTTC.